Below, one T cell receptor (beta chain) is given with its context. One junction end does not reproduce the germline sequence, and a read error may be involved. The record originates from a study of cytomegalovirus exposure and HLA in healthy donors. It was with 60 Vbeta and 13 Jbeta primers that the PCR ran. The data were produced by immunoSEQ multiplex PCR, yet TCRdb's version contains in-frame clones alone and is incomplete. The profile shows 150,000 to 180,000 clones, about 68% of them singletons. Specimen: PBMCs. This TCR derives from a man aged 18-30 years in good health and CMV-seronegative.

In DNA, the CDR3 is TGTGCCACCAGCAGAGAAACGGGAGCCACCGGGGAGCTGCTTTTT. Translated: CATSRETGATGELLF. The chain has TRBV15 and TRBJ2-2; perhaps TRBD2 as D (6 bases). Looked up from germline, CDR1 is LNHNV and CDR2 is YYDKDF (reference sequence). The CDR3 has 15 amino acids.